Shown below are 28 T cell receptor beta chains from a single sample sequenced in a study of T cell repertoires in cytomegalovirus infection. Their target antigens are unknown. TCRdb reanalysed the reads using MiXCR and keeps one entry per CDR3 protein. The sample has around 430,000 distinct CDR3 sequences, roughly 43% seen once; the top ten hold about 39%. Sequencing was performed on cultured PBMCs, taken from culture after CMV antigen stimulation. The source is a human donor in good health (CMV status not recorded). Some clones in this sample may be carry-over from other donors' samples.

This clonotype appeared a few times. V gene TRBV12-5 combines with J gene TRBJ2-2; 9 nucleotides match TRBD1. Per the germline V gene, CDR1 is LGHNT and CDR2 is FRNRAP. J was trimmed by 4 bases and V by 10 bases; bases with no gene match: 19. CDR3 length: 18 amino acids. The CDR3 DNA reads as TGTGCTACAGACCTTAACCCCGCTGGGACAGGGATCACCGGGGAGCTGTTTTTT. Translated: CATDLNPAGTGITGELFF.

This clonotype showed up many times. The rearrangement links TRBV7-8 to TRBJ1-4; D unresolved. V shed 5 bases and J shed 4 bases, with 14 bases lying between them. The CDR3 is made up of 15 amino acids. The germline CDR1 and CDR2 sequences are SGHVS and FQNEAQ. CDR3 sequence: CASSDAGQFNEKLFF. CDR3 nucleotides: TGTGCCAGCAGCGACGCTGGGCAGTTTAATGAAAAACTGTTTTTT.

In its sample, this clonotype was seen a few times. In nucleotides, the CDR3 is TGTGCCAGCAGTTACTCGAGGGGGGCTGGCGAGCAGTACTTC. Amino acids: CASSYSRGAGEQYF. The chain joins TRBV6-2 or TRBV6-3 to TRBJ2-7; the D call may be TRBD1 or TRBD2 (6 bases each). V was pared by 0 bases and J by 6 bases, with 12 bases between. CDR3 length: 14 residues. Germline loops: CDR1 MNHEY, CDR2 SVGEGT.

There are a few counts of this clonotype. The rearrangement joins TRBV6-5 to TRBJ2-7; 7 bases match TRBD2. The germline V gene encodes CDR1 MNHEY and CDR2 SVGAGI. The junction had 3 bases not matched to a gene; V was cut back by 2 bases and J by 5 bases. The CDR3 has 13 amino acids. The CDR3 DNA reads TGTGCCAGCAGTTACGGGGGGGTTCACGAGCAGTACTTC. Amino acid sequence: CASSYGGVHEQYF.

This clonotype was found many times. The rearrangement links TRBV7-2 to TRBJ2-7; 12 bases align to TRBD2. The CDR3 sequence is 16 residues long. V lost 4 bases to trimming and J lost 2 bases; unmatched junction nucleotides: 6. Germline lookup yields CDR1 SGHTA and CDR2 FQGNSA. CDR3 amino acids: CASSSRLAGAAYEQYF. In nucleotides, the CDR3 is TGTGCCAGCAGCTCAAGACTAGCGGGAGCCGCCTACGAGCAGTACTTC.

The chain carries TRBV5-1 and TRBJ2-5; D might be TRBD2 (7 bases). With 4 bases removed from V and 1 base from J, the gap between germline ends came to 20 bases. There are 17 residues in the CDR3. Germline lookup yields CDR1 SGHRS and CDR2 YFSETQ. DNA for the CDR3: TGCGCCAGCAGCCGGGGGGACGGGGGCCACTCCCAAGAGACCCAGTACTTC. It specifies CASSRGDGGHSQETQYF.

For the CDR3, the DNA is TGCAGTGGGGACCTGGCGGGTGAGCAGTTCTTC. Protein product: CSGDLAGEQFF. This chain connects TRBV20-1 to TRBJ2-1, with D tentatively TRBD1 or TRBD2 (5 bases each). This CDR3 spans 11 amino acids. Germline V gene data show CDR1 as DFQATT and CDR2 as SNEGSKA (reference sequence). V was shortened by 7 bases and J by 9 bases, with 13 bases between the two germline ends.

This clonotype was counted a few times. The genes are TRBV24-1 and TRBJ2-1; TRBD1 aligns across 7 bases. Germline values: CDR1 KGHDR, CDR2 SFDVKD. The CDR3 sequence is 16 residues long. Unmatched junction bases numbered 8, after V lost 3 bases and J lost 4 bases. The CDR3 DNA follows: TGTGCCACCAGTGATGGGCCCGGGACAGATTACAATGAGCAGTTCTTC. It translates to CATSDGPGTDYNEQFF.

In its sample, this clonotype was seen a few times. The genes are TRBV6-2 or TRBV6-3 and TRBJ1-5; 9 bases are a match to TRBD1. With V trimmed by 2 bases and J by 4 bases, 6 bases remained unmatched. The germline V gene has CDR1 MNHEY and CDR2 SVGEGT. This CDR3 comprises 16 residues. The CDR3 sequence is CASSYLQTGGNQPQHF. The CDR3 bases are TGTGCCAGCAGTTACCTGCAGACAGGGGGTAATCAGCCCCAGCATTTT.

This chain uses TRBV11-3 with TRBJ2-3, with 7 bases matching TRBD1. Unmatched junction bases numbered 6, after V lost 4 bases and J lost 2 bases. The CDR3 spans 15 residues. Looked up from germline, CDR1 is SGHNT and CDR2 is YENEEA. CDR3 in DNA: TGTGCCAGCAGCTCGCGGACAGGAGTCACAGATACGCAGTATTTT. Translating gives CASSSRTGVTDTQYF. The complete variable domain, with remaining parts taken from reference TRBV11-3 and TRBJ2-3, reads EAGVVQSPRYKIIEKKQPVAFWCNPISGHNTLYWYLQNLGQGPELLIRYENEEAVDDSQLPKDRFSAERLKGVDSTLKIQPAELGDSAVYLCASSSRTGVTDTQYFGPGTRLTVL.

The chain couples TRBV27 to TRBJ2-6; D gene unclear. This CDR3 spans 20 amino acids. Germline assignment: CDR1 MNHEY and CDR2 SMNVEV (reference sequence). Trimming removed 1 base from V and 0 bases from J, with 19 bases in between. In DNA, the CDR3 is TGTGCCAGCAGTTTATATTTCGGTCACACTACAAGCTCTGGGGCCAACGTCCTGACTTTC. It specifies CASSLYFGHTTSSGANVLTF.

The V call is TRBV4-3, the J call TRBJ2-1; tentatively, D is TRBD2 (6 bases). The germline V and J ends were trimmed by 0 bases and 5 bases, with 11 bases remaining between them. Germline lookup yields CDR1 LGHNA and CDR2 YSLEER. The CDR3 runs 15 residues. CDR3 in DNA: TGCGCCAGCAGCCAAGATATGGGACTCCACAATGAGCAGTTCTTC. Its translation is CASSQDMGLHNEQFF.

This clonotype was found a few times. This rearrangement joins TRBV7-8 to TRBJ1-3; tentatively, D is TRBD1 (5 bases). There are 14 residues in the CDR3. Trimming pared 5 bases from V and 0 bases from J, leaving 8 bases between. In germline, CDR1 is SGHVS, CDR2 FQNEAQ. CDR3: CASSGGVSGNTIYF. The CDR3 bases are TGTGCCAGCAGCGGAGGGGTCTCTGGAAACACCATATATTTT.

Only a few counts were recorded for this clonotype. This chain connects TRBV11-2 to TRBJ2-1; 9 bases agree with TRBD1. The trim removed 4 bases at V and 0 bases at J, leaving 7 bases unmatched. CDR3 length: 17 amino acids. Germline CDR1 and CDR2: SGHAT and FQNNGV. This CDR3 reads CASSYGQGSSSYNEQFF. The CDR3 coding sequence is TGTGCCAGCAGCTACGGACAGGGGTCTAGCTCCTACAATGAGCAGTTCTTC.

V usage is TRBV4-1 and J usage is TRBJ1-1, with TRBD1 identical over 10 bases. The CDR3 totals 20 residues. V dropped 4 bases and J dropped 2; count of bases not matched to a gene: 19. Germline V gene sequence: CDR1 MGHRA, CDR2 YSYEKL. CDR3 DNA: TGCGCCAGCAGCCCCAGACCTTTGACAGGGGGCGCCCGGATAAACACTGAAGCTTTCTTT. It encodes CASSPRPLTGGARINTEAFF.

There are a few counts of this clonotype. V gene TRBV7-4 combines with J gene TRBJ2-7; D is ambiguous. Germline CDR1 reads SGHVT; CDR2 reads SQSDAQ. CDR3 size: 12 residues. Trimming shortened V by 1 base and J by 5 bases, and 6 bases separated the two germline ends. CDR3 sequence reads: CASSLGVNEQYF. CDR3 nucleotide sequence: TGTGCCAGCAGCTTAGGGGTCAACGAGCAGTACTTC.

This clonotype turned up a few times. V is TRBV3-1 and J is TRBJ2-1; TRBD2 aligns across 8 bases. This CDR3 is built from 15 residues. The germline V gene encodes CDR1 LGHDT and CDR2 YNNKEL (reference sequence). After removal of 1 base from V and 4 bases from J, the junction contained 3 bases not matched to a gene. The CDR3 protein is CASSQGRGAYNEQFF. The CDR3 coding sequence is TGTGCCAGCAGCCAAGGGCGGGGGGCTTACAATGAGCAGTTCTTC.

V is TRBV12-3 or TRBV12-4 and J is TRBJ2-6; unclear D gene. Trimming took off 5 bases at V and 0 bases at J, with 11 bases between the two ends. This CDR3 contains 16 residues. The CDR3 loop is CASSRLAGSGANVLTF. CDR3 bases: TGTGCCAGCAGTCGACTGGCCGGCTCTGGGGCCAACGTCCTGACTTTC.

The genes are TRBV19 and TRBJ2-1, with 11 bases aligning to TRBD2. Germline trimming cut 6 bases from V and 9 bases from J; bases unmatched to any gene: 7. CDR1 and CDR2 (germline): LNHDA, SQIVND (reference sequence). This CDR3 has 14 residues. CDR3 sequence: CASRVAGGPGEQFF. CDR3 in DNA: TGTGCCAGTAGGGTAGCGGGAGGGCCTGGTGAGCAGTTCTTC.

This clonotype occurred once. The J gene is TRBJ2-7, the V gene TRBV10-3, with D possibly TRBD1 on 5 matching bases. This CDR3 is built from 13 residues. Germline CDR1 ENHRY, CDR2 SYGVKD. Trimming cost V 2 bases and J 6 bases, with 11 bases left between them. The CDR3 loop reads CAISEPNRSEQYF. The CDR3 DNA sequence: TGTGCCATCAGTGAGCCGAACAGGAGCGAGCAGTACTTC.

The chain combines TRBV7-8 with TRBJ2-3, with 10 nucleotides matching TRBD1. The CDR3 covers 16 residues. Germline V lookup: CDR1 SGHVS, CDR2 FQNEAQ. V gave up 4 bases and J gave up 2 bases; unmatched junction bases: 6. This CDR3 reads CASSYRQGAFTDTQYF. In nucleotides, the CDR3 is TGTGCCAGCAGCTACAGACAGGGGGCCTTCACAGATACGCAGTATTTT.

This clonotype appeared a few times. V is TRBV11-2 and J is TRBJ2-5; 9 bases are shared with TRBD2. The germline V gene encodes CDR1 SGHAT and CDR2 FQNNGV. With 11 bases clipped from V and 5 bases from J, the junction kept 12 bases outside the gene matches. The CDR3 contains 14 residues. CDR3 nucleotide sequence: TGTGCCGGAAGCCGGCGGGGGGGCGCGGAGACCCAGTACTTC. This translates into CAGSRRGGAETQYF.

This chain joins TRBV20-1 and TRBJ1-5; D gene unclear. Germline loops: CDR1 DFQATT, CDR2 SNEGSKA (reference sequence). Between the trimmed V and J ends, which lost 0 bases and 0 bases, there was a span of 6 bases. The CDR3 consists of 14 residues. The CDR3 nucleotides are TGCAGTGCTAGAGATCGTCGTAGCAATCAGCCCCAGCATTTT. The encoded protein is CSARDRRSNQPQHF.

CDR3 sequence: CASSRSGGNSYEQYF. Here the CDR3 DNA reads TGCGCCAGCAGCAGGTCAGGGGGGAACTCCTACGAGCAGTACTTC. This chain uses TRBV5-1 with TRBJ2-7, with D perhaps matching TRBD1 (7 bases). V was clipped by 4 bases and J by 0 bases, with 14 bases between them. Germline V gene lookup returns CDR1 SGHRS and CDR2 YFSETQ. The CDR3 runs to 15 residues.

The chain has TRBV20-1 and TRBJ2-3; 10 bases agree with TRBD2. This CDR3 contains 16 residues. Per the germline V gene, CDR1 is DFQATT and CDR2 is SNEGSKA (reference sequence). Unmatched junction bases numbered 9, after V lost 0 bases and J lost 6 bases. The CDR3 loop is CSARDWPSGRWDTQYF. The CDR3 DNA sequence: TGCAGTGCTAGAGATTGGCCTAGCGGGAGATGGGATACGCAGTATTTT.

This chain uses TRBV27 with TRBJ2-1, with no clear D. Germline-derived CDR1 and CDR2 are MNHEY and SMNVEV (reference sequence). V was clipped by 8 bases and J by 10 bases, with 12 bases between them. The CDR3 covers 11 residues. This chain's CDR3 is CASPQVGEQFF. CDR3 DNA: TGTGCCAGCCCCCAAGTCGGCGAGCAGTTCTTC.

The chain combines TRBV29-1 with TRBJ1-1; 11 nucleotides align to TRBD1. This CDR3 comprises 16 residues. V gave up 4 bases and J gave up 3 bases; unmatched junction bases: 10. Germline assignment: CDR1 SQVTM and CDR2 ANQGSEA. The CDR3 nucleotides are TGCAGCGTTGTGGGGACAGGGGGGGGGATCCACACTGAAGCTTTCTTT. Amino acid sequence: CSVVGTGGGIHTEAFF.

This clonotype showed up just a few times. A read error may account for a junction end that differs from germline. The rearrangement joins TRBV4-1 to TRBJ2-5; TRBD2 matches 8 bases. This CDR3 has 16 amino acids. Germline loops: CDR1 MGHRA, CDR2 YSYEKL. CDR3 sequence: CASSQDAGGNQETQYF. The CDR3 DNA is TGTGCCAGCAGCCAAGACGCGGGAGGAAATCAAGAGACCCAGTACTTC.